The 30 T cell receptor beta chains presented below share a single source sample, sequenced in a study of T cell responses to AZD1222 COVID-19 vaccine. Only in-frame clones appear in the TCRdb table, and some are missing; sequencing was by immunoSEQ multiplex PCR. The sample has about 140,000 clones; about 82% are singletons. The input for sequencing was peripheral blood, taken 28 days after the second dose of the MenACWY control vaccine. Receptors were obtained from an adult who received the MenACWY meningococcal vaccine as a control.

The gene calls are TRBV24-1 and TRBJ1-2; D is unclear. In germline, CDR1 is KGHDR, CDR2 SFDVKD. Trimming shortened V by 2 bases and J by 6 bases, and 12 bases separated the two germline ends. The CDR3 spans 14 residues. Here the CDR3 reads CATSDSDGSDGYTF. The CDR3 DNA follows: TGTGCCACCAGTGATTCGGACGGGTCCGATGGCTACACCTTC.

Here the CDR3 reads CASSASYSYEQYV. CDR3 bases: TGTGCCAGTTCAGCTAGCTACTCCTACGAGCAGTACGTC. V and J are TRBV6-5 and TRBJ2-7, with TRBD2 as a possible D gene (5 bases). This CDR3 has 13 residues. With 9 bases removed from V and 0 bases from J, the gap between germline ends came to 12 bases. CDR1 is MNHEY, CDR2 SVGAGI, per germline.

The chain couples TRBV4-2 to TRBJ2-5; 8 bases agree with TRBD2. In germline, CDR1 is LGHNA, CDR2 YNFKEQ. CDR3 length: 16 residues. V shed 1 base and J 3 bases; nucleotides not matched to a gene: 7. The CDR3 reads CASSQGTAAGEETQYF. Written as DNA, the CDR3 is TGTGCCAGCAGCCAAGGGACGGCAGCGGGAGAAGAGACCCAGTACTTC.

V usage is TRBV5-1 and J usage is TRBJ2-5; 7 nucleotides align to TRBD2. With V trimmed by 1 base and J by 5 bases, 5 bases remained unmatched. Germline V gene lookup returns CDR1 SGHRS and CDR2 YFSETQ. The CDR3 is 14 amino acids. CDR3 region: CASSLTSVDETQYF. In DNA form, the CDR3 reads TGCGCCAGCAGCTTGACTAGCGTAGACGAGACCCAGTACTTC.

The chain employs TRBV3-1 (or the pseudogene TRBV3-2) and TRBJ1-1, with TRBD1 matching 9 bases. The CDR3 runs to 16 residues. Germline V gives CDR1 LGHDT, CDR2 YNNKEL (reference sequence). V trimming: 6 bases; J trimming: 4 bases; junction bases outside the gene matches: 12. The CDR3, as DNA: TGTGCCAGCAGGGAAACGGGACAGGGCAAGGGCACTGAAGCTTTCTTT. This encodes CASRETGQGKGTEAFF.

The rearrangement uses TRBV10-1 and TRBJ1-6, with no clear D. CDR3 length: 16 amino acids. Germline-derived CDR1 and CDR2 are WNHNN and SYGVQD (reference sequence). V was pared by 0 bases and J by 6 bases, with 12 bases between. This chain's CDR3 is CASSESYRGSNSPLHF. CDR3 sequence (DNA): TGCGCCAGCAGTGAGTCGTACAGAGGGAGTAATTCACCCCTCCACTTT.

This chain uses TRBV6-6 with TRBJ1-2; 7 nucleotides agree with TRBD1. The trim removed 5 bases at V and 4 bases at J, leaving 25 bases unmatched. The CDR3 spans 20 residues. Germline CDR1 and CDR2: MNHNY and SVGAGI (reference sequence). CDR3 residues: CASSHGQALMGYQSSYGYTF. The CDR3 DNA follows: TGTGCCAGCAGTCACGGACAGGCCCTCATGGGGTATCAATCGTCCTATGGCTACACCTTC.

This clone was seen only a few times. The V call is TRBV4-2, the J call TRBJ1-5; D is unresolved. Trimming removed 8 bases from V and 6 bases from J, with 20 bases in between. The CDR3 is 15 amino acids. Germline V lookup: CDR1 LGHNA, CDR2 YNFKEQ. The CDR3 reads CASAPGGFSGQPQHF. Written as DNA, the CDR3 is TGTGCCAGCGCCCCCGGCGGGTTCAGCGGTCAGCCCCAGCATTTT.

The genes are TRBV11-1 and TRBJ2-5, with a tentative D call TRBD1 (5 bases). CDR3 length: 13 residues. V lost 0 bases to trimming and J lost 4 bases, with 6 bases between them. CDR1 and CDR2 from the germline V gene are SGHAT and FQDESV (reference sequence). CDR3 region: CASSLARAETQYF. For the CDR3, the DNA is TGTGCCAGCAGCTTAGCCAGGGCAGAGACCCAGTACTTC. Complete variable domain (other parts from reference TRBV11-1 and TRBJ2-5): EAEVAQSPRYKITEKSQAVAFWCDPISGHATLYWYRQILGQGPELLVQFQDESVVDDSQLPKDRFSAERLKGVDSTLKIQPAELGDSAMYLCASSLARAETQYFGPGTRLLVL.

V and J are TRBV7-8 and TRBJ2-5, with 12 bases that match TRBD2. Germline V gene lookup returns CDR1 SGHVS and CDR2 FQNEAQ. The CDR3 consists of 17 residues. V lost 4 bases to trimming and J lost 1 base; unmatched junction nucleotides: 7. This chain's CDR3 is CASSSGLAGWGQETQYF. The CDR3, as DNA: TGTGCCAGCAGCTCCGGACTAGCGGGATGGGGCCAAGAGACCCAGTACTTC.

The gene calls are TRBV7-9 and TRBJ1-2; 8 positions match TRBD1. The germline V gene encodes CDR1 SEHNR and CDR2 FQNEAQ (reference sequence). The CDR3 sequence is 14 residues long. The ends lost 1 base at V and 7 bases at J; junction bases unmatched: 5. CDR3 residues: CASSLGTGRFGYTF. As DNA, the CDR3 is TGTGCCAGCAGCTTAGGGACAGGGAGGTTTGGCTACACCTTC.

J is TRBJ2-2 and V is TRBV3-1 (or the pseudogene TRBV3-2), with D possibly matching TRBD1 (5 bases). Germline lookup yields CDR1 LGHDT and CDR2 YNNKEL (reference sequence). The CDR3 length is 15 residues. V shed 4 bases and J shed 1 base, with 10 bases lying between them. For the CDR3, the DNA is TGTGCCAGCAGCCTTAGGGGCCGGAACACCGGGGAGCTGTTTTTT. Amino acid sequence: CASSLRGRNTGELFF.

This clone has just one count. One end of the junction does not line up with germline, which may come from a read error. This chain uses TRBV25-1 with TRBJ2-5; TRBD2 matches at 8 bases. Germline V gene lookup returns CDR1 MGHDK and CDR2 SYGVNS. This CDR3 is 15 amino acids long. CDR3 DNA: TGTGTCAGCAGTGATCCCAGGTCGGGAGGGGAGACCCAGTACTTC. Its translation: CVSSDPRSGGETQYF.

This clone was found once. The chain employs TRBV5-6 and TRBJ1-3, with a possible D match to TRBD1 (5 bases). The CDR3 consists of 14 residues. Germline V gene data show CDR1 as SGHDT and CDR2 as YYEEEE. V lost 0 bases to trimming and J lost 3 bases, with 7 bases between them. The CDR3 region is CASSLAGSGNTIYF. The CDR3 nucleotides are TGTGCCAGCAGCTTGGCAGGGAGTGGAAACACCATATATTTT.

The chain joins TRBV14 to TRBJ2-2; 8 bases align to TRBD2. This CDR3 has 16 amino acids. Germline CDR1 and CDR2: SGHDN and FVKESK. J was trimmed by 4 bases and V by 5 bases; bases with no gene match: 9. The CDR3 region is CASSMNSGRGTGELFF. The CDR3 nucleotides read TGTGCCAGCAGCATGAACAGCGGGAGAGGCACCGGGGAGCTGTTTTTT.

The gene calls are TRBV4-1 and TRBJ1-3, with TRBD1 matching 8 bases. This CDR3 contains 14 residues. Germline loops: CDR1 MGHRA, CDR2 YSYEKL. J lost 2 bases, V lost 4 bases, and 1 base had no gene match. The CDR3 region has the DNA TGCGCCAGCAGCCCGACAGGGGCTGGAAACACCATATATTTT. Translated, it gives CASSPTGAGNTIYF.

The chain carries TRBV11-1 and TRBJ1-1; 8 bases map to TRBD1. The germline gives CDR1 SGHAT, CDR2 FQDESV (reference sequence). Trimming removed 4 bases from V and 3 bases from J; junction bases left unmatched: 4. The CDR3 spans 14 residues. CDR3 DNA: TGTGCCAGCAGCTCCGGACAGGGAGACACTGAAGCTTTCTTT. It encodes CASSSGQGDTEAFF.

In its sample, this clone was seen a few times. The rearrangement uses TRBV5-8 and TRBJ1-2; D call uncertain. This CDR3 is 15 amino acids long. Trimming shortened V by 0 bases and J by 4 bases, and 13 bases separated the two germline ends. Germline V lookup: CDR1 SGHTS, CDR2 YDEGEE. CDR3 nucleotides: TGTGCCAGCAGCTTGGTCTCTCGGCAGCGCTATGGCTACACCTTC. Translated, it gives CASSLVSRQRYGYTF.

The chain links TRBV5-4 to TRBJ2-1, with D uncertain. Trimming removed 2 bases at V and 5 bases at J, with 8 bases between. The V gene's germline CDR1 is SGHNT and CDR2 YYREEE (reference sequence). This CDR3 has 13 residues. The CDR3 sequence is CASSFARDNEQFF. CDR3 DNA: TGTGCCAGCAGCTTTGCCCGGGACAATGAGCAGTTCTTC.

The chain recombines TRBV9 with TRBJ2-3; D possibly corresponds to TRBD1 (5 bases). This CDR3 has 14 residues. V was clipped by 3 bases and J by 0 bases, with 8 bases between them. The germline gives CDR1 SGDLS, CDR2 YYNGEE. The CDR3 loop reads CASSADRSTDTQYF. The CDR3 DNA reads TGTGCCAGCAGCGCCGACAGAAGCACAGATACGCAGTATTTT.

This clone was seen just once. The chain links TRBV27 to TRBJ1-1; D unclear. Germline V gene lookup returns CDR1 MNHEY and CDR2 SMNVEV (reference sequence). This CDR3 is built from 15 residues. V was pared by 3 bases and J by 1 base, with 12 bases between. The CDR3 protein is CASSFDLKGNTEAFF. DNA for the CDR3: TGTGCCAGCAGTTTCGATCTGAAGGGGAACACTGAAGCTTTCTTT.

This chain links TRBV2 with TRBJ2-7, with D perhaps matching TRBD1 (5 bases). V shed 3 bases and J shed 0 bases, with 9 bases lying between them. The germline gives CDR1 SNHLY, CDR2 FYNNEI. The CDR3 runs to 14 residues. CDR3 sequence (DNA): TGTGCCAGCAGTGATGGAAGGGGCTCCTACGAGCAGTACTTC. Translated: CASSDGRGSYEQYF.

The chain is built from TRBV5-1 and TRBJ1-6, with 11 positions matching TRBD1. Looked up from germline, CDR1 is SGHRS and CDR2 is YFSETQ. The CDR3 has 16 amino acids. The V segment lost 4 bases and the J segment 9 bases; nucleotides outside the gene matches: 9. CDR3 DNA: TGCGCCAGCAGCACTTCCGGACAGGGGGCAAGTTCACCCCTCCACTTT. As protein: CASSTSGQGASSPLHF.

In its sample, this clone was seen a few times. The rearrangement joins TRBV5-4 to TRBJ2-2, with 11 bases identical to TRBD2. CDR3 size: 14 residues. CDR1 SGHNT and CDR2 YYREEE come from the germline V gene (reference sequence). With V trimmed by 10 bases and J by 13 bases, 15 bases remained unmatched. The CDR3 region has the DNA TGTGCCGGACAATCCGGGCTAGCGGGAGGCGGGCTGTTTTTT. Protein product: CAGQSGLAGGGLFF.

The chain recombines TRBV6-5 with TRBJ2-5; D possibly corresponds to TRBD1 (6 bases). The CDR3 length is 15 residues. Germline loops: CDR1 MNHEY, CDR2 SVGAGI. V was clipped by 3 bases and J by 1 base, with 12 bases between them. The CDR3 DNA sequence: TGTGCCAGCAGTTATGTGGGACATCTCCAAGAGACCCAGTACTTC. It is translated as CASSYVGHLQETQYF.

By sample share, this clone is medium-sized. The chain recombines TRBV4-1 with TRBJ2-5, with 8 bases lining up with TRBD1. The trim removed 0 bases at V and 5 bases at J, leaving 5 bases unmatched. Germline V gene data show CDR1 as MGHRA and CDR2 as YSYEKL. The CDR3 extends over 15 amino acids. The CDR3 sequence: CASSQEGYRGETQYF. The CDR3 DNA reads as TGCGCCAGCAGCCAAGAGGGGTACAGGGGGGAGACCCAGTACTTC.

This sequence joins TRBV19 and TRBJ1-3; the match to TRBD1 covers 7 bases. CDR1 LNHDA and CDR2 SQIVND come from the germline V gene (reference sequence). Trimming at V came to 5 bases and at J to 0 bases, leaving 7 bases not matched to a gene. The CDR3 is made up of 16 amino acids. The CDR3 DNA is TGTGCCAGTAGTGTTGACAGGGCGAGCTCTGGAAACACCATATATTTT. Translation gives CASSVDRASSGNTIYF.

V is TRBV25-1 and J is TRBJ2-7, with 7 bases matching TRBD1. CDR3 length: 13 residues. From germline, CDR1 is MGHDK and CDR2 SYGVNS. V lost 3 bases, J lost 3 bases, and 2 bases stayed unmatched. Written as DNA, the CDR3 is TGTGCCAGCAGTGAGGCAGGGGGCTACGAGCAGTACTTC. The encoded protein is CASSEAGGYEQYF.

The gene calls are TRBV19 and TRBJ1-2, with no clear D. The V and J ends lost 2 bases and 8 bases respectively, with 9 bases between them. This CDR3 is built from 12 residues. CDR1 is LNHDA, CDR2 SQIVND, per germline (reference sequence). CDR3 loop: CASSIQAGGYTF. DNA for the CDR3: TGTGCCAGTAGTATACAAGCAGGAGGCTACACCTTC.

The chain has TRBV24-1 and TRBJ2-1; D is ambiguous. V lost 0 bases and J 16 bases, leaving 12 bases between the germline ends. This CDR3 spans 12 amino acids. Germline CDR1 is KGHDR and CDR2 is SFDVKD. The DNA for the CDR3 is TGTGCCACCAGTGATTTGACAGAGAGACTTTTCTTC. Protein product: CATSDLTERLFF.